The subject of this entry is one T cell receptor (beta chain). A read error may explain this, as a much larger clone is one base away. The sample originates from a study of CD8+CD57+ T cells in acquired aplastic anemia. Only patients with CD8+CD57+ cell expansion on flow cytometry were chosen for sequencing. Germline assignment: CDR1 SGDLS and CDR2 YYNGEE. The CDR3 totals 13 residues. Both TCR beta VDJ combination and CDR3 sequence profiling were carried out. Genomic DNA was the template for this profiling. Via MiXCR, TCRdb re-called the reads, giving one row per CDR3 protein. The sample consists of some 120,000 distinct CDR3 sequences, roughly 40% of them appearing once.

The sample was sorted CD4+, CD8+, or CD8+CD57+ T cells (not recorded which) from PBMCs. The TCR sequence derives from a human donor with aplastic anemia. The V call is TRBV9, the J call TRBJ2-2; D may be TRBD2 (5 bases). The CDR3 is CASSPVLAGELSF. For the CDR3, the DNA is TGTGCCAGCAGCCCTGTCTTGGCCGGGGAGCTGTCTTTT.